This TCR beta chain is drawn from a study of early T cells in non-severe SARS-CoV-2 infection. This clonotype appeared many times. In TCRdb, the 5' RACE reads were re-called with MiXCR into one record per CDR3 protein. The sample consists of roughly 65,000 distinct CDR3 sequences, 10% to 15% of them appearing once. The CDR3 contains 15 residues. The germline V and J ends were trimmed by 0 bases and 3 bases, with 8 bases remaining between them. Germline loops: CDR1 ENHRY, CDR2 SYGVKD. The chain combines TRBV10-3 with TRBJ1-4; unclear D gene. The TCR sequence derives from an adult who was a healthcare worker with PCR-confirmed SARS-CoV-2 infection or an uninfected control (not recorded which). Sequenced sample: whole blood. The DNA for the CDR3 is TGTGCCATCAGTGAGTCGGGAGGACCTAATGAAAAACTGTTTTTT. It encodes CAISESGGPNEKLFF.